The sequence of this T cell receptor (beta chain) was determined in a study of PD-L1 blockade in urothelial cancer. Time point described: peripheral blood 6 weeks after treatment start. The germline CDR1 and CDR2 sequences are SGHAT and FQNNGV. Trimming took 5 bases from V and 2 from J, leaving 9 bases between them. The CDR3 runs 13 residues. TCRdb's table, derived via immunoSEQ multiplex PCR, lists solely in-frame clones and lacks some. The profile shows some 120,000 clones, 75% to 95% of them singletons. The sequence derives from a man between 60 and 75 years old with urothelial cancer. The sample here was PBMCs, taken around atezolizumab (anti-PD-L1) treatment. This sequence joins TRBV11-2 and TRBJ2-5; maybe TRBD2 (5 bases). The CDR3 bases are TGTGCCAGCAGCGCGGACTTACAAGAGACCCAGTACTTC. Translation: CASSADLQETQYF.